This TCR beta chain was found in a study of blood T cell repertoires in COVID-19. The CDR3 spans 13 residues. The V gene's germline CDR1 is SQVTM and CDR2 ANQGSEA. Trimming cost V 6 bases and J 2 bases; bases outside gene matches: 5. TCRdb keeps only in-frame clones here, not all; method: immunoSEQ multiplex PCR. This table has some 95,000 clones, 90% to 95% appearing once. The sequence came from a human donor with active COVID-19. The donor label of this sample is uncertain. J is TRBJ2-7 and V is TRBV29-1, with TRBD1 identical over 9 bases. The source material was peripheral blood. The CDR3 nucleotides read TGCAGCGTAGCCGGGACAGGGACCTACGAGCAGTACTTC. This codes for CSVAGTGTYEQYF.